Sequencing of this T cell receptor beta chain was carried out in a study of cytomegalovirus exposure and HLA in healthy donors. In the PCR, 60 Vbeta and 13 Jbeta primers were used. Method: immunoSEQ multiplex PCR; TCRdb's copy keeps in-frame clones and lacks some. Of 130,000 to 150,000 clones in the sample, approximately 79% were seen once. V lost 5 bases and J 4 bases, leaving 12 bases between the germline ends. This CDR3 has 13 residues. Germline CDR1 reads MGHRA; CDR2 reads YSYEKL. This clone was picked up a small number of times. The V gene is TRBV4-1, the J gene TRBJ2-7; D is unresolved. Input material: PBMCs. The sequence derives from a woman aged 30 to 39 in good health and CMV-seronegative. The chain's CDR3 is CASSTTSTYEQYF. The CDR3 DNA sequence: TGCGCCAGCAGCACCACCTCGACTTACGAGCAGTACTTC.